This T cell receptor beta chain was recorded in a study of shared clonotypes between healthy human individuals (dated by TCRdb to 2020 to 2022). About the study as a whole: The cohort included a few men and two women between 18 and 49 years of age. The study deeply sequenced blood TCR repertoires of five healthy adults to estimate repertoire size and the extent of clonotype sharing between individuals. Per donor, leukapheresis produced somewhere between about 0.85 and 10 billion PBMCs. To increase sequencing depth and limit assay-specific biases, different laboratories used diverse techniques to prepare libraries and sequence TCR repertoires. For each donor, three plates each were used for CD4 naive and CD4 memory, two plates were used for CD8 naive, and one plate was used for CD8 memory. The paper as a whole reports these results and caveats: Incomplete sequencing was indicated by rarefaction of sorted-subset datasets, despite the large sequencing depth. Sampling was limited to blood, and TCR repertoires in tissue likely differ from TCR repertoires in blood. The genetic and exposure-history diversity represented was limited by the small number of donors. Estimated clonotype richness was generally larger for naive than for memory subsets. Pairwise subsampling indicated that sequencing depth was expected to affect the degree of clonotype sharing among donors. Sharing across a handful of donors was observed for around 4.8% of naive CD4, 3.5% of naive CD8, roughly 2.4% of memory CD4, and roughly 0.4% of memory CD8 clonotypes. Compared with non-shared clonotypes, the clonotypes found in all four sorted-subset donors had higher generation probabilities.

The donors were healthy, HIV-negative adults with no recently reported acute infections or vaccinations. Every donor was a Caucasian adult living in Nashville, Tennessee, USA. Magnetic negative selection was used to enrich CD4+ T cells, after which naive cells were positively selected on CD45RA and the negative fraction became the memory subset. After blood collection by leukapheresis, PBMCs were isolated using Ficoll-Histopaque density gradient centrifugation and then cryopreserved in the vapor phase of liquid nitrogen. Analytical flow cytometry was used to check the purity and quantity of every magnetically sorted T cell population. From each sorted fraction, genomic DNA was isolated and quantified by UV absorbance on a Nanodrop 2000c. TCR CDR3 regions were amplified from genomic DNA by multiplex PCR using the deep immunoSEQ assay. Extracted genomic DNA from each cell subset was distributed evenly across all wells of several immunoSEQ 96-well plates, and each plate was treated as a replicate. For sorted subsets, roughly 200 ng of genomic DNA, equivalent to around 31,000 T cell genomes, went into each replicate PCR. Purified libraries were quantified with a Qubit 3.0 fluorometer, sized on a Bioanalyzer 2100, and re-quantified with the KAPA Library Quantification kit. Every immunoSEQ 96-well plate was sequenced on a dedicated single-read 150-cycle Illumina NextSeq 550 flow cell. As for the original processing: Because the immunoSEQ output included only junctional sequences and no quality scores, the filtering could not be the same as the filtering used for full-length reads. To assign V/J genes and CDR3, sequences were annotated using PyIR, a Python wrapper for IgBLAST v1.9, with IMGT germline references. Reads with weak V/J assignments (E-value above 1e-6), missing CDR3, stop codons, out-of-frame junctions, or ambiguous translated residues were removed. A V3J clonotype was defined by an identical inferred V gene, J gene, and CDR3 amino acid sequence. Percentage overlap between repertoires was computed as shared unique clonotypes divided by the size of the smaller repertoire. Three approaches were used to assess repertoire richness: RTK rarefaction, the Chao1 estimator, and Recon v2.1 estimates of unobserved clonotypes. Generation probabilities were computed with OLGA for all TCRbeta clonotypes obtained by the gDNA method from several donors. TCRdb mirrors the immuneACCESS table, restricted to in-frame sequences. Some clones are absent from its copies; in checked studies, under half trace to an unresolved V gene, and the reason for the others is unknown. D and trimming come from the DNA, and the V and J calls and clone size come from that table. The sample profile shows fewer than 3 million clones; around 92% of them were found once. The ten largest clones represent roughly 0.34% of the sample.

CDR1 and CDR2 are read off the germline V gene as SGHRS and YFSETQ. Compared with germline, V lacks 4 bases and J lacks 5 bases; bases without a gene match: 9. Its CDR3 holds 15 amino acids, cysteine through phenylalanine. CDR3 DNA only is kept here, 45 bases in frame from base 1. Remarks on this clone: Its target antigen remains unknown. Nothing much larger sits one base from this clone, and base qualities are not available.

The chain employs TRBV5-1 and TRBJ2-5; TRBD1 lines up with 9 middle nucleotides. Sequences were obtained from naive CD4+ T cells from PBMCs. Interpreted using the paper, the cell subset or site label stands for: CD45RA+ positively selected. The sequence was collected from a man aged 18 to 30 in good health. Some clones in this sample may be carry-over from other donors' samples. This receptor carries the CDR3 CASSKSTGGRETQYF. The nucleotides read TGCGCCAGCAGCAAGAGCACAGGGGGCCGGGAGACCCAGTACTTC.